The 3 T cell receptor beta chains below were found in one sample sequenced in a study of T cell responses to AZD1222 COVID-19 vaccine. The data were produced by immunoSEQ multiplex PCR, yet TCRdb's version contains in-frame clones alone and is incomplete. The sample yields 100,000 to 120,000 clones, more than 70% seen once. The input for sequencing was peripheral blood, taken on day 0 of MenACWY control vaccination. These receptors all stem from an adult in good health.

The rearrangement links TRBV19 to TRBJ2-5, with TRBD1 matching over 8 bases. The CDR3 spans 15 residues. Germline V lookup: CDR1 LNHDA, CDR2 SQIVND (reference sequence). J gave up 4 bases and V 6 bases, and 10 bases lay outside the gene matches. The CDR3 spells CASSVGQERTETQYF. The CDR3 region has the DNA TGTGCCAGTAGCGTGGGACAGGAAAGGACAGAGACCCAGTACTTC.

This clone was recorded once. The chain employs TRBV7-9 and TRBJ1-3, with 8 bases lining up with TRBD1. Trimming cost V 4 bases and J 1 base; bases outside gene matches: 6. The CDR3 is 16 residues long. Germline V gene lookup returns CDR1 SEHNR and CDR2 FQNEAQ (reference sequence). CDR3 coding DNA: TGTGCCAGCAGCTCGGACAGGGCCGCATCTGGAAACACCATATATTTT. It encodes CASSSDRAASGNTIYF.

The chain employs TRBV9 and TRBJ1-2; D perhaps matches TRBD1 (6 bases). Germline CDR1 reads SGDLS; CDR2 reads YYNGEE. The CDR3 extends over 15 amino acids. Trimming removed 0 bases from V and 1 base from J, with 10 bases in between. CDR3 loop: CASSVAAGDNYGYTF. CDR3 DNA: TGTGCCAGCAGCGTAGCGGCAGGGGATAACTATGGCTACACCTTC.